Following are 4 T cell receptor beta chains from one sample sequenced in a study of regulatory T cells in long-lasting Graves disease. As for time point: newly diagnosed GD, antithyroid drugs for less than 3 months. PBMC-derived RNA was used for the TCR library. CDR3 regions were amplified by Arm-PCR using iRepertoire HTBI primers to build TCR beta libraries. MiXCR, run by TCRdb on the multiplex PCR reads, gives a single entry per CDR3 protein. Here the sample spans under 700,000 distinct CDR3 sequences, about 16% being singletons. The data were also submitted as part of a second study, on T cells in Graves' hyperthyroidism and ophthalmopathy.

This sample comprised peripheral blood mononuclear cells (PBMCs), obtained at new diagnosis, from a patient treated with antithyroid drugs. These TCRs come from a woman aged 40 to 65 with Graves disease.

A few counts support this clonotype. CDR3 sequence (DNA): TGTGCCAGCAGCGTAGTGGACAGGCTGAACACTGAAGCTTTCTTT. This translates into CASSVVDRLNTEAFF. This chain links TRBV9 with TRBJ1-1, with 7 bases that match TRBD1. V lost 0 bases to trimming and J lost 0 bases; unmatched junction nucleotides: 2. CDR3 length: 15 residues. In germline, CDR1 is SGDLS, CDR2 YYNGEE.

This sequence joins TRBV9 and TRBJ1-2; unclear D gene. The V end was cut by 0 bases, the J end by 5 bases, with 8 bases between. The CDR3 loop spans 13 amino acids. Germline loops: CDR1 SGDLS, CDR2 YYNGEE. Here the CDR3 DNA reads TGTGCCAGCAGCGTAGACCAGAAATATGGCTACACCTTC. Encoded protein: CASSVDQKYGYTF. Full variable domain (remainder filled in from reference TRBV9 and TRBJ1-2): DSGVTQTPKHLITATGQRVTLRCSPRSGDLSVYWYQQSLDQGLQFLIQYYNGEERAKGNILERFSAQQFPDLHSELNLSSLELGDSALYFCASSVDQKYGYTFGSGTRLTVV.

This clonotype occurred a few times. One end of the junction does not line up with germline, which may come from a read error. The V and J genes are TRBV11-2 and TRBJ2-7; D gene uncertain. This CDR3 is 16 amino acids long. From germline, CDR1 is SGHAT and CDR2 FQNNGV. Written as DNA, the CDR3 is TGCGCCAGCAGCCAAGCCCCAGGACCAACCTCCTACGAGCAGTACTTC. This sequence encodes CASSQAPGPTSYEQYF.

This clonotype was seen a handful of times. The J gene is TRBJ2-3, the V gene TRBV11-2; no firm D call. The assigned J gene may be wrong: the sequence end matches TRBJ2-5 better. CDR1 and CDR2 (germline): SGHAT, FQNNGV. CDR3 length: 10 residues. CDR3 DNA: TGTGCCAGCAGCAGTCAGACCCAGTACTTC. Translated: CASSSQTQYF.